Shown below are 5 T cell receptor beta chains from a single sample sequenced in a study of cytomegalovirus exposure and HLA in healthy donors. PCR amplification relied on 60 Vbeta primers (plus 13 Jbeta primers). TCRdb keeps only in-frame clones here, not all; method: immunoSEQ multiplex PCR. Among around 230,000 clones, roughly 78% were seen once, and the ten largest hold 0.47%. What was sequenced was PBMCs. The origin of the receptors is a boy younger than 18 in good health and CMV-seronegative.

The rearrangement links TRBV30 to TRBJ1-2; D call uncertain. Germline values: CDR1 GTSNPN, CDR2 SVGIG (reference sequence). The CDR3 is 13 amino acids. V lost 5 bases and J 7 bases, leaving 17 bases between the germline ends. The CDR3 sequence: CAWSGEGKCGYTF. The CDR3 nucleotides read TGTGCCTGGTCAGGCGAGGGAAAGTGTGGCTACACCTTC.

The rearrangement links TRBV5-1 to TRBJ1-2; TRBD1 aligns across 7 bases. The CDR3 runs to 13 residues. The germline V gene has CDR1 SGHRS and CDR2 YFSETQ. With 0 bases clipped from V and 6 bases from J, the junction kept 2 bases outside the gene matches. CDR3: CASSLATGDGYTF. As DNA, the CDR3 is TGCGCCAGCAGCTTGGCAACAGGGGATGGCTACACCTTC.

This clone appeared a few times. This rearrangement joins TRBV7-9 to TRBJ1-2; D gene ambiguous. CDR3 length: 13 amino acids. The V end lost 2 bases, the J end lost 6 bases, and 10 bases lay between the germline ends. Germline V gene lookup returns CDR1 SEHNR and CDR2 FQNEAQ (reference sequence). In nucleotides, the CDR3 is TGTGCCAGCAGCTTACTCACAGTGAATGGCTACACCTTC. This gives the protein CASSLLTVNGYTF.

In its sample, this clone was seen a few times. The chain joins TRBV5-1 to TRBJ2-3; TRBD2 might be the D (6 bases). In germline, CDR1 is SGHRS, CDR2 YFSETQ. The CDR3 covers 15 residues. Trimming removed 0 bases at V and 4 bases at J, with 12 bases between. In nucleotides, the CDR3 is TGCGCCAGCAGCTTGGGGCAGGGAGGCCCAGATACGCAGTATTTT. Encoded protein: CASSLGQGGPDTQYF.

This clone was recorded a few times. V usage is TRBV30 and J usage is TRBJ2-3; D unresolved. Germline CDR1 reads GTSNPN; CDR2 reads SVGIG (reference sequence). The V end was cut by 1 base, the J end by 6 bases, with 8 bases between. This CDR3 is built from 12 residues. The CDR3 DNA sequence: TGTGCCTGGAGTGAATATGAGGATACGCAGTATTTT. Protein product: CAWSEYEDTQYF.